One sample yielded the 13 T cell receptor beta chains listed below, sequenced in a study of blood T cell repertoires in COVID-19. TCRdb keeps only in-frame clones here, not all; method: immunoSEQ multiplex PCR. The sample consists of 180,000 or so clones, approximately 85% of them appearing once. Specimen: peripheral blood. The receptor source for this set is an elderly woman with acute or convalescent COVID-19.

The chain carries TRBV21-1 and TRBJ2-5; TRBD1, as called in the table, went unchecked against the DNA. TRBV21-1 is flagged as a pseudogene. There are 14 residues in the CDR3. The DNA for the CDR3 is TGTGCCAGCAGCCGGGACAGGGCAAAGGAGACCCAGTACTTC. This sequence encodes CASSRDRAKETQYF.

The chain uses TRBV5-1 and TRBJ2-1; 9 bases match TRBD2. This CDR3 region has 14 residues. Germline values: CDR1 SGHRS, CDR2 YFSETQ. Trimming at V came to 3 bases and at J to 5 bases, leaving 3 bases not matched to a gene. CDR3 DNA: TGCGCCAGCAGCTCGACTAGCGGCAACAATGAGCAGTTCTTC. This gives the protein CASSSTSGNNEQFF. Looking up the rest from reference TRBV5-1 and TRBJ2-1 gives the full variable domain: KAGVTQTPRYLIKTRGQQVTLSCSPISGHRSVSWYQQTPGQGLQFLFEYFSETQRNKGNFPGRFSGRQFSNSRSEMNVSTLELGDSALYLCASSSTSGNNEQFFGPGTRLTVL.

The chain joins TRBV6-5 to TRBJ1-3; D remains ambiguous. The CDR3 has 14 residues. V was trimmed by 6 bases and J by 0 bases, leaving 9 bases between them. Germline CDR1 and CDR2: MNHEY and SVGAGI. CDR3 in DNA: TGTGCCAGCAGCCGCGGCTTCTCTGGAAACACCATATATTTT. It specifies CASSRGFSGNTIYF.

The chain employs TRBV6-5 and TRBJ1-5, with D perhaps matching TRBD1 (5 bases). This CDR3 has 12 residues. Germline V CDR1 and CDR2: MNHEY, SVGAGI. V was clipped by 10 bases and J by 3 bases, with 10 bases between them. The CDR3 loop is CATGGFNQPQHF. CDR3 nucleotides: TGTGCCACGGGGGGGTTCAATCAGCCCCAGCATTTT.

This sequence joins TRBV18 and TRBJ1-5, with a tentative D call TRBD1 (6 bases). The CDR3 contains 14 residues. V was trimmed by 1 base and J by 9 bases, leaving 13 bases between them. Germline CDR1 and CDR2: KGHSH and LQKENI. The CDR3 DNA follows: TGTGCCAGCTCACCACGACCAGGGGCAGGGCCCCAGCATTTT. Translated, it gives CASSPRPGAGPQHF.

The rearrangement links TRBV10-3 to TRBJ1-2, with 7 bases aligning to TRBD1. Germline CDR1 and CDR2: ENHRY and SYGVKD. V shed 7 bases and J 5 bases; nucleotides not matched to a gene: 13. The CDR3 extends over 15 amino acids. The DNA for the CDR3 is TGTGCCATCAATGGGGACAGAACCTCGAAATATGGCTACACCTTC. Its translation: CAINGDRTSKYGYTF.

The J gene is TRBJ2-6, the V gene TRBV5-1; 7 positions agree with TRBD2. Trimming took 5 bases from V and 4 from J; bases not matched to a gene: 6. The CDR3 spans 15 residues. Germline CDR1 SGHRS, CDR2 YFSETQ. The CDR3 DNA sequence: TGCGCCAGCAGAAAGCGGGACGCCGGGGCCAACGTCCTGACTTTC. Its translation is CASRKRDAGANVLTF.

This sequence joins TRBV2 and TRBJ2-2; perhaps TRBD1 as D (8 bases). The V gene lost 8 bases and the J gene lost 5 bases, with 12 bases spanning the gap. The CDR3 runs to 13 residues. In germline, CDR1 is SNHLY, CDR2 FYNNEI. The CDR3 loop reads CASGQGGTGELFF. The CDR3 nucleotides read TGTGCCAGCGGACAGGGAGGGACCGGGGAGCTGTTTTTT.

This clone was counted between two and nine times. The CDR3 protein is CASRPGQPQETQYF. As DNA, the CDR3 is TGTGCCAGCAGGCCGGGACAGCCTCAAGAGACCCAGTACTTC. The chain combines TRBV7-2 with TRBJ2-5; 7 nucleotides agree with TRBD1. Losses at the gene ends were 6 bases for V and 2 bases for J; bases not matched to a gene: 6. The germline gives CDR1 SGHTA, CDR2 FQGNSA. The CDR3 consists of 14 residues.

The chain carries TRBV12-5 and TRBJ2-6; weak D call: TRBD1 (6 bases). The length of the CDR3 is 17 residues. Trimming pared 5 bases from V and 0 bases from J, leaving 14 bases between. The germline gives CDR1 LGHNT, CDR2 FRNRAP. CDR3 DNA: TGTGCTAGTGGTCCTCCGGGACAATCCTCTGGGGCCAACGTCCTGACTTTC. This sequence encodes CASGPPGQSSGANVLTF.

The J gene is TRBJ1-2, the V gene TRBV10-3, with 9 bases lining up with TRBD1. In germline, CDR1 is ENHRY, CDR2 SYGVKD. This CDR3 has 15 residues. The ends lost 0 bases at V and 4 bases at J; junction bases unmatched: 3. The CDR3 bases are TGTGCCATCAGTGAGTCGGACAGGGGACCCTATGGCTACACCTTC. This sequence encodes CAISESDRGPYGYTF.

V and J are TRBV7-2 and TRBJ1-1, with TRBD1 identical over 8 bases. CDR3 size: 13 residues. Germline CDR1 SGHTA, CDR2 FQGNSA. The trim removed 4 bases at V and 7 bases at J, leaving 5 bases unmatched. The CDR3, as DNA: TGTGCCAGCAGCTCGGACAGGGTAGATGAAGCTTTCTTT. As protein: CASSSDRVDEAFF.

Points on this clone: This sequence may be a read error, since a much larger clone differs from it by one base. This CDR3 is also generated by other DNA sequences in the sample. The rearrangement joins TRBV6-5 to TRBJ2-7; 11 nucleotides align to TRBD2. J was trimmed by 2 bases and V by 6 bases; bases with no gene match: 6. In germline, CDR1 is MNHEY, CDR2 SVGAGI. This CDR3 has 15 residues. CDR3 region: CASSSGTSGTYEQYF. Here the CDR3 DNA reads TGTGCCAGCAGCTCCGGGACTAGCGGAACCTACGAGCAGTACTTC.